This T cell receptor (beta chain) was observed in a study of long-term antiretroviral therapy in people with HIV (dated by TCRdb to the early 2020s). About the investigation overall: The earliest samples were collected about a decade before the 2015 WHO recommendation for immediate ART, when ART was typically delayed until CD4 counts fell. No cross-contamination during QIAcube processing was shown when test extractions of a monoclonal T-cell line were performed alongside about 30 polyclonal samples. About 35% of the 30 participants with HIV were female. A total of 192 cryopreserved PBMC samples were contributed to the cohort by 30 adults with confirmed HIV infection, with samples collected serially over a mean of approximately six years (range 1-12). This retrospective serial study examined whether starting ART and sustained HIV suppression were associated with changes in the composition and diversity of the TRB repertoire in peripheral blood. Overall study outcomes, separate from this receptor: Starting ART was linked to a significant rise in TRB diversity, yet even with long-term ART the diversity remained significantly lower than in transplant donor controls. Limited PBMC availability meant only the TCR beta chain was sequenced, without alpha chain pairing. The samples span the years 2004 to 2017, and the ART regimens used at that time may not be as effective as current regimens. Unsorted PBMC were profiled instead of sorted CD4+ and CD8+ T cells because pre-ART samples had limited cell numbers. Inferences about post-ART repertoire changes are limited because no data were available on ART adherence, viral resistance or therapy changes. HIV repertoires had narrower CDR3 length ranges than controls, and the network structure suggested an antigen-experienced repertoire that shifted only slightly toward naive after ART. Expanded TRB clones identified before ART initiation dominated the repertoire at all time points, although this dominance fluctuated and declined in many PLHIV after ART.

CDR1 and CDR2 (LGHNA, YNFKEQ) derive from the germline V gene. Counted from cysteine to phenylalanine, this CDR3 has 13 amino acids. Just the 39-base CDR3 DNA is kept, in frame starting at base 1. A distance of 7 bases separates the germline ends of V and J, which lose 0 bases and 4 bases respectively. As for this clone: The antigen this receptor binds is unknown. No much larger clone exists at a distance of one base, and base qualities are not known.

To be included, a participant needed at least one PBMC sample from before ART initiation plus at least two post-ART samples. All participants with HIV were treated in the United States of America. Cryopreserved samples of about 1-10 million PBMC were thawed and washed before DNA extraction. At the time of the earliest PBMC sample for each participant with HIV, ages ranged from about 20 to 54 years. Per participant, PBMC samples came from 1-4 timepoints prior to ART initiation and 2-8 timepoints following ART initiation, for a median of 7 samples. Serial HIV viral load, CD4+ T-cell count, ART history and demographic data were obtained for every participant. Genomic DNA was extracted from unsorted PBMC with a Qiagen kit on a QIAcube, processed in batches of 12 samples. The immunoSEQ hsTCRB v3.0 assay was used at survey level resolution to sequence the TRB variable region. A depth of about 35,000-55,000 T-cell genomes per sample was targeted for TRB sequencing. Pooled TRB libraries were sequenced on an Illumina MiSeq with a v3 150-cycle kit. The paper's data handling went like this. Analysis of repertoires was carried out in R inside a reproducible Nextflow workflow spanning QC, data transformation and analysis. Custom analyses were implemented in LymphoSeq2, an R package for AIRR-Seq data exploration. After excluding a few samples that yielded fewer than 5000 total TRB sequences, 190 or so HIV repertoires remained for analysis. Among the approximately 180 HIV repertoires that were kept, approximately 61 were collected before ART initiation and more than 120 were collected after ART initiation. Each repertoire was downsampled to 5000 TRB nucleotide sequences, and summary statistics were averaged across 100 downsampling iterations. Only TRB sequences with CDR3 regions of at least seven amino acids were retained for analysis. A Shannon entropy-derived clonality score and the Gini coefficient were used to measure diversity. In the repertoire networks, any two of the top 5000 CDR3 amino acid sequences were connected whenever the two sequences differed by an edit distance of one. For TRB CDR3 amino acid sequences, GLIPH2 was used to predict antigen specificity groups and MHC restriction. Known CMV, EBV, HIV or tissue antigen associations were flagged by matching CDR3 amino acid sequences against VDJdb and McPAS-TCR. Pre-ART, post-ART and control groups were compared with Wilcoxon signed-rank tests and Holm-Bonferroni correction. TCRdb limited this immuneACCESS table to in-frame rearrangements with V and J called. A share of clones is missing; checked studies link under half to unresolved V genes, and the rest is unexplained. D and trimming were read from the DNA, whereas the V and J calls and clone size are those reported in that table. This sample lists fewer than 15,000 clones; 60% to 85% were detected once. The ten most abundant clones make up approximately 10% of the sample.

This specimen consisted of unsorted PBMCs, obtained 0.8 years before starting antiretroviral therapy. The receptor was isolated from a woman between 35 and 50 years old with HIV. The sequence links TRBV4-2 to TRBJ2-7; the D gene is not confidently resolved. The nucleotides are TGTGCCAGCAGCCAAGATCGGTCTTACGAGCAGTACTTC. Translated, it gives CASSQDRSYEQYF.